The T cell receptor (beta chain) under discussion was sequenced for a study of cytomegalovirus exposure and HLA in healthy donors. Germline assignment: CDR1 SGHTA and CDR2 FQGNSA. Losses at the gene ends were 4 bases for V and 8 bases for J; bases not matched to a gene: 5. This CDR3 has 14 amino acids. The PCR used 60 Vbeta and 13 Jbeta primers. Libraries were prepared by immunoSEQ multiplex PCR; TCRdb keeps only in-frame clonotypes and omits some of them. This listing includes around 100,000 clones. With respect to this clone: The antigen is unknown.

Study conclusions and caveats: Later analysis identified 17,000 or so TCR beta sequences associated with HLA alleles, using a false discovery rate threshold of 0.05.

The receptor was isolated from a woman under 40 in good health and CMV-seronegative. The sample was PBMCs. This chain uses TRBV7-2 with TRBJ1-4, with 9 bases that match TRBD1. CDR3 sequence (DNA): TGTGCCAGCAGCTCGGGACAGGGACGCGAAAAACTGTTTTTT. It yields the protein CASSSGQGREKLFF. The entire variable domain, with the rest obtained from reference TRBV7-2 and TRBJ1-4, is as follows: GAGVSQSPSNKVTEKGKDVELRCDPISGHTALYWYRQSLGQGLEFLIYFQGNSAPDKSGLPSDRFSAERTGGSVSTLTIQRTQQEDSAVYLCASSSGQGREKLFFGSGTQLSVL.